Shown below are 30 T cell receptor beta chains from a single sample sequenced in a study of T cells in tuberculosis. This table comes from immunoSEQ multiplex PCR, and its TCRdb copy is limited to in-frame clones, with some not included. Here the sample spans approximately 35,000 clones, about 97% being singletons. Sequenced input: PBMCs. These receptors all stem from a donor aged 10 to 29 with latent tuberculosis or without tuberculosis infection.

V is TRBV7-6 and J is TRBJ1-2; D possibly corresponds to TRBD1 (5 bases). V was cut by 5 bases and J by 8 bases, with 15 bases left in between. Germline lookup yields CDR1 SGHVS and CDR2 FNYEAQ. The CDR3 has 13 residues. For the CDR3, the DNA is TGTGCCAGCAGCAGATCTACGGGGGGAGGCTACACCTTC. It yields the protein CASSRSTGGGYTF.

The chain is built from TRBV5-1 and TRBJ2-1, with 7 bases fitting TRBD2. The CDR3 sequence is 16 residues long. Germline V gene lookup returns CDR1 SGHRS and CDR2 YFSETQ. Unmatched junction bases numbered 7, after V lost 0 bases and J lost 4 bases. The CDR3 nucleotides are TGCGCCAGCAGCTTGGGACTAGCTGGCGTTTACAATGAGCAGTTCTTC. Amino acids: CASSLGLAGVYNEQFF.

CDR3 DNA sequence: TGTGCCTGGAGTGTTATTCGGACATCAAACTCTGGAAACACCATATATTTT. Translation gives CAWSVIRTSNSGNTIYF. The chain combines TRBV30 with TRBJ1-3; the D gene is possibly TRBD1 (5 bases). The CDR3 totals 17 residues. V was cut by 0 bases and J by 0 bases, with 15 bases left in between. In germline, CDR1 is GTSNPN, CDR2 SVGIG (reference sequence).

This chain uses TRBV27 with TRBJ2-5; 9 nucleotides align to TRBD2. The junction had 10 bases not matched to a gene; V was cut back by 4 bases and J by 7 bases. In germline, CDR1 is MNHEY, CDR2 SMNVEV (reference sequence). The CDR3 length is 15 residues. The CDR3 is CASSSIAGALRTQYF. The CDR3 DNA is TGTGCCAGCAGTTCAATAGCGGGAGCCCTACGGACCCAGTACTTC.

The chain has TRBV7-9 and TRBJ2-1; 8 bases map to TRBD1. Germline assignment: CDR1 SEHNR and CDR2 FQNEAQ (reference sequence). The CDR3 is 18 amino acids. With 8 bases clipped from V and 0 bases from J, the junction kept 15 bases outside the gene matches. CDR3 amino acids: CASFSDRERGFSYNEQFF. The CDR3 coding sequence is TGTGCCAGCTTTTCGGACAGGGAAAGAGGGTTCTCCTACAATGAGCAGTTCTTC.

Comment on this clone: The junction differs from germline at one of its ends, possibly a read error. The J gene is TRBJ1-1, the V gene TRBV10-3; D is possibly TRBD1 (5 bases). CDR3 length: 12 residues. The germline gives CDR1 ENHRY, CDR2 SYGVKD. This chain's CDR3 is CAIRGGNPEAFF. DNA for the CDR3: TGTGCCATCAGGGGGGGGAACCCTGAAGCTTTCTTT.

DNA of the CDR3: TGTGCCAGCAGCTTAGGACAGGGCAGGGGAGAAAAACTGTTTTTT. This encodes CASSLGQGRGEKLFF. This chain links TRBV7-9 with TRBJ1-4; 7 nucleotides line up with TRBD1. The CDR3 is made up of 15 amino acids. Trimming at V came to 1 base and at J to 8 bases, leaving 7 bases not matched to a gene. The V gene's germline CDR1 is SEHNR and CDR2 FQNEAQ (reference sequence).

This sequence joins TRBV4-1 and TRBJ1-5; TRBD1 agrees at 8 bases. V gave up 0 bases and J gave up 6 bases; unmatched junction bases: 10. CDR3 length: 17 residues. The germline gives CDR1 MGHRA, CDR2 YSYEKL. This CDR3 is CASSQEWSGGAGQPQHF. For the CDR3, the DNA is TGCGCCAGCAGCCAAGAATGGTCAGGGGGCGCCGGTCAGCCCCAGCATTTT.

In this sample, this clone turned up once. The chain recombines TRBV10-3 with TRBJ2-3; weak D call: TRBD2 (6 bases). Germline V CDR1 and CDR2: ENHRY, SYGVKD. The V gene lost 0 bases and the J gene lost 9 bases, with 10 bases spanning the gap. The CDR3 runs 13 residues. This CDR3 reads CAISESEAGTQYF. The CDR3 region has the DNA TGTGCCATCAGTGAGTCGGAAGCGGGCACGCAGTATTTT.

The gene calls are TRBV30 and TRBJ2-7; D is perhaps TRBD2 (6 bases). CDR3 length: 12 residues. V lost 2 bases, J lost 3 bases, and 8 bases lay in between. Germline CDR1 GTSNPN, CDR2 SVGIG (reference sequence). The CDR3 is CAWSSGSYEQYF. CDR3 DNA sequence: TGTGCCTGGAGTTCCGGGAGCTACGAGCAGTACTTC.

The rearrangement joins TRBV20-1 to TRBJ2-3; D uncertain. V was cut by 6 bases and J by 6 bases, with 7 bases left in between. Germline lookup yields CDR1 DFQATT and CDR2 SNEGSKA (reference sequence). The CDR3 sequence is 10 residues long. The CDR3 sequence is CSAQVDTQYF. CDR3 sequence (DNA): TGCAGTGCCCAGGTGGATACGCAGTATTTT.

The chain uses TRBV10-3 and TRBJ1-1, with D hard to call. This CDR3 contains 13 residues. The V and J ends lost 9 bases and 0 bases respectively, with 11 bases between them. In germline, CDR1 is ENHRY, CDR2 SYGVKD. CDR3 amino acids: CAIREALNTEAFF. In DNA form, the CDR3 reads TGTGCCATACGAGAGGCCTTGAACACTGAAGCTTTCTTT.

The rearrangement links TRBV18 to TRBJ2-2; 7 bases are a match to TRBD1. This CDR3 region has 16 residues. Germline V gene data show CDR1 as KGHSH and CDR2 as LQKENI. V was clipped by 3 bases and J by 3 bases; unmatched bases: 7. The CDR3 loop is CASSPMQGGYTGELFF. CDR3 nucleotides: TGTGCCAGCTCACCGATGCAAGGGGGCTACACCGGGGAGCTGTTTTTT.

The chain links TRBV23-1 to TRBJ2-7; tentative D call: TRBD1 (5 bases). TRBV23-1 is classed as an ORF, of uncertain function. The CDR3 has 18 residues. V lost 2 bases and J lost 3, with 23 bases in between. This CDR3 is CASSQLVKSRVQGYEQYF. Here the CDR3 DNA reads TGCGCCAGCAGTCAACTTGTTAAATCTCGGGTTCAGGGCTACGAGCAGTACTTC.

The chain employs TRBV5-1 and TRBJ2-3; TRBD1 might be the D (6 bases). The CDR3 has 17 residues. V gave up 4 bases and J gave up 0 bases, with 18 bases separating them. Germline loops: CDR1 SGHRS, CDR2 YFSETQ. The CDR3, as DNA: TGCGCCAGCAGCCCCGCGTGGGGGCCAACTAGCACAGATACGCAGTATTTT. This encodes CASSPAWGPTSTDTQYF. The variable domain in full, completed from reference TRBV5-1 and TRBJ2-3, reads KAGVTQTPRYLIKTRGQQVTLSCSPISGHRSVSWYQQTPGQGLQFLFEYFSETQRNKGNFPGRFSGRQFSNSRSEMNVSTLELGDSALYLCASSPAWGPTSTDTQYFGPGTRLTVL.

V gene TRBV7-3 combines with J gene TRBJ2-7; 12 nucleotides align to TRBD1. CDR1 and CDR2 (germline): SGHTA, FQGTGA. The CDR3 sequence is 15 residues long. Unmatched junction bases numbered 9, after V lost 5 bases and J lost 7 bases. The CDR3 DNA sequence: TGTGCCAGCAGCCGGGGACAGGGGGCGGATTGGGAGCAGTACTTC. Translating it yields CASSRGQGADWEQYF. Together with reference TRBV7-3 and TRBJ2-7, the CDR3 gives the full variable domain: GAGVSQTPSNKVTEKGKYVELRCDPISGHTALYWYRQSLGQGPEFLIYFQGTGAADDSGLPNDRFFAVRPEGSVSTLKIQRTERGDSAVYLCASSRGQGADWEQYFGPGTRLTVT.

This chain joins TRBV5-1 and TRBJ2-1; 10 positions agree with TRBD1. With 3 bases clipped from V and 6 bases from J, the junction kept 9 bases outside the gene matches. The CDR3 runs 16 residues. Germline CDR1 is SGHRS and CDR2 is YFSETQ. The CDR3 DNA follows: TGCGCCAGCAGCTCCAACCCCGGGACAGGGGTCAATGAGCAGTTCTTC. Its translation: CASSSNPGTGVNEQFF.

The rearrangement joins TRBV2 to TRBJ1-5; 9 bases line up with TRBD1. The J segment lost 1 base and the V segment lost 4 bases, leaving 5 bases of the junction unmatched. This CDR3 contains 16 residues. The germline gives CDR1 SNHLY, CDR2 FYNNEI. In DNA, the CDR3 is TGTGCCAGCAGTGGAGACAGGGGGTTCAGCAATCAGCCCCAGCATTTT. Its translation is CASSGDRGFSNQPQHF.

The genes are TRBV5-5 and TRBJ1-2; a weak D match, TRBD1 (6 bases). V was cut by 0 bases and J by 6 bases, with 9 bases left in between. Per the germline V gene, CDR1 is SGHKS and CDR2 is YYEKEE (reference sequence). The CDR3 has 13 residues. CDR3 DNA: TGTGCCAGCAGCTTGGCACAGGGCCATGGCTACACCTTC. Translation: CASSLAQGHGYTF.

The chain combines TRBV9 with TRBJ2-1, with TRBD2 as a possible D gene (5 bases). Trimming took 5 bases from V and 0 from J, leaving 12 bases between them. CDR1 and CDR2 (germline): SGDLS, YYNGEE. CDR3 length equals 15 residues. In nucleotides, the CDR3 is TGTGCCAGCAGTCTCGGGGTCAGCTCCTACAATGAGCAGTTCTTC. Translating it yields CASSLGVSSYNEQFF.

The chain employs TRBV21-1 and TRBJ2-7; the DNA was not compared with TRBD1, the D call given in the table. TRBV21-1 is given as a pseudogene. The CDR3 covers 13 residues. CDR3: CASSILDSNEQYF. The CDR3 bases are TGTGCCAGCAGCATCCTGGACAGTAACGAGCAGTACTTC.

The V gene is TRBV19, the J gene TRBJ1-1; D is perhaps TRBD1 (6 bases). V was shortened by 5 bases and J by 5 bases, with 15 bases between the two germline ends. Germline-derived CDR1 and CDR2 are LNHDA and SQIVND (reference sequence). This CDR3 region has 14 residues. CDR3 bases: TGTGCCAGTAGTCAAGGGGGGGAGGCGACTGAAGCTTTCTTT. This translates into CASSQGGEATEAFF.

The rearrangement joins TRBV7-2 to TRBJ2-6, with 7 bases aligning to TRBD2. The CDR3 length is 16 residues. Germline loops: CDR1 SGHTA, CDR2 FQGNSA. The J segment lost 2 bases and the V segment lost 5 bases, leaving 6 bases of the junction unmatched. CDR3 loop: CASSHRAGAGANVLTF. The CDR3 DNA reads TGTGCCAGCAGCCACCGGGCGGGAGCTGGGGCCAACGTCCTGACTTTC. The variable domain in full, completed from reference TRBV7-2 and TRBJ2-6, reads GAGVSQSPSNKVTEKGKDVELRCDPISGHTALYWYRQSLGQGLEFLIYFQGNSAPDKSGLPSDRFSAERTGGSVSTLTIQRTQQEDSAVYLCASSHRAGAGANVLTFGAGSRLTVL.

The rearrangement uses TRBV7-6 and TRBJ1-2; D ambiguous. Per the germline V gene, CDR1 is SGHVS and CDR2 is FNYEAQ. The ends were cut back, 8 bases at V and 10 bases at J, with 14 bases in the middle. This CDR3 comprises 11 residues. The CDR3 protein is CASEVVQDYTF. The CDR3 region has the DNA TGTGCCAGCGAGGTCGTTCAAGACTACACCTTC. Complete variable domain (other parts from reference TRBV7-6 and TRBJ1-2): GAGVSQSPRYKVTKRGQDVALRCDPISGHVSLYWYRQALGQGPEFLTYFNYEAQQDKSGLPNDRFSAERPEGSISTLTIQRTEQRDSAMYRCASEVVQDYTFGSGTRLTVV.

The chain couples TRBV5-8 to TRBJ1-2, with 7 positions matching TRBD1. V shed 4 bases, J shed 4 bases, and the junction held 4 bases outside the gene matches. The CDR3 consists of 13 residues. Per germline, CDR1 SGHTS and CDR2 YDEGEE. CDR3 sequence reads: CASSQQGSYGYTF. CDR3 coding DNA: TGTGCCAGCAGCCAACAGGGGTCCTATGGCTACACCTTC. The full variable domain, completed using reference TRBV5-8 and TRBJ1-2, is EAGVTQSPTHLIKTRGQQATLRCSPISGHTSVYWYQQALGLGLQFLLWYDEGEERNRGNFPPRFSGRQFPNYSSELNVNALELEDSALYLCASSQQGSYGYTFGSGTRLTVV.

The V call is TRBV5-8, the J call TRBJ2-5; tentatively, D is TRBD2 (5 bases). CDR3 length: 13 amino acids. Trimming removed 1 base from V and 5 bases from J, with 9 bases in between. Looked up from germline, CDR1 is SGHTS and CDR2 is YDEGEE. CDR3 sequence reads: CASSLPGTETQYF. CDR3 DNA sequence: TGTGCCAGCAGCTTGCCGGGAACGGAGACCCAGTACTTC.

The chain combines TRBV27 with TRBJ1-4; no firm D call. CDR1 and CDR2 (germline): MNHEY, SMNVEV (reference sequence). This CDR3 is 14 amino acids long. V was trimmed by 6 bases and J by 1 base, leaving 9 bases between them. CDR3 nucleotides: TGTGCCAGCAGCCCCCAGAAAACTAATGAAAAACTGTTTTTT. Its translation is CASSPQKTNEKLFF. The full variable domain, with the rest looked up from reference TRBV27 and TRBJ1-4, is EAQVTQNPRYLITVTGKKLTVTCSQNMNHEYMSWYRQDPGLGLRQIYYSMNVEVTDKGDVPEGYKVSRKEKRNFPLILESPSPNQTSLYFCASSPQKTNEKLFFGSGTQLSVL.

The chain couples TRBV6-1 to TRBJ2-1; 8 bases agree with TRBD2. The trim removed 2 bases at V and 7 bases at J, leaving 10 bases unmatched. This CDR3 contains 16 residues. The germline CDR1 and CDR2 sequences are MNHNS and SASEGT. CDR3 coding DNA: TGTGCCAGCAGTGAAAGGGCGGGGGGAGTACAGAATGAGCAGTTCTTC. This codes for CASSERAGGVQNEQFF.

The gene calls are TRBV5-1 and TRBJ2-3; TRBD2 aligns across 7 bases. This CDR3 is 16 amino acids long. J was trimmed by 4 bases and V by 4 bases; bases with no gene match: 12. The germline CDR1 and CDR2 sequences are SGHRS and YFSETQ. Here the CDR3 DNA reads TGCGCCAGCAGCCTTAATCCGGGCGGGGGTGCAGATACGCAGTATTTT. Translation gives CASSLNPGGGADTQYF.

This clone was seen just once. V is TRBV2 and J is TRBJ2-2; no clear D gene. The CDR3 totals 15 residues. Trimming took 4 bases from V and 0 from J, leaving 9 bases between them. Germline CDR1 is SNHLY and CDR2 is FYNNEI. The CDR3 region is CASSAGLANTGELFF. CDR3 bases: TGTGCCAGCAGTGCTGGGCTCGCGAACACCGGGGAGCTGTTTTTT.